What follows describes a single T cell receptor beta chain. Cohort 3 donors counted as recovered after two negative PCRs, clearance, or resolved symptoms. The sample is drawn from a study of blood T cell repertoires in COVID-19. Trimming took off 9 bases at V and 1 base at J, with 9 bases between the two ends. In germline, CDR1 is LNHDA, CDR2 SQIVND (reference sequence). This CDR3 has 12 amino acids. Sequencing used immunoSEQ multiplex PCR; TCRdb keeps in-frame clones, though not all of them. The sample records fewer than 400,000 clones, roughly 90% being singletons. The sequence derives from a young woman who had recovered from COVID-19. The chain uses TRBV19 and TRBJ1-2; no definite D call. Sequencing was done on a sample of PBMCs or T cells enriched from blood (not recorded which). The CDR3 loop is CASSQVNYGYTF. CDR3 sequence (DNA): TGTGCCAGCTCTCAGGTTAACTATGGCTACACCTTC.